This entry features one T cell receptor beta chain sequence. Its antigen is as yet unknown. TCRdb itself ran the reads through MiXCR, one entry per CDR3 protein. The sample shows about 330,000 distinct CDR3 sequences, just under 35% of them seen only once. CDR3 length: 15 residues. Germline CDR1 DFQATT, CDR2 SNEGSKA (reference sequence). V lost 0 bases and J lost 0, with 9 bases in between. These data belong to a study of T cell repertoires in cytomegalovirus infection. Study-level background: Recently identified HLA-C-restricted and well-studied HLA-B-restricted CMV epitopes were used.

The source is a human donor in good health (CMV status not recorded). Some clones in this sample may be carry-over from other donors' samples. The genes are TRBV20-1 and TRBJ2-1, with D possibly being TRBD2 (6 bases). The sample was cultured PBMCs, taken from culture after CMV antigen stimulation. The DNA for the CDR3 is TGCAGTGCTAGAGATCCGCGGGGCTCCTACAATGAGCAGTTCTTC. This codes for CSARDPRGSYNEQFF.